This passage covers 24 T cell receptor beta chains from one sample sequenced in a study of T cells in Graves' hyperthyroidism and ophthalmopathy. Researchers amplified the TCR beta CDR3 regions from RNA transcripts. The HTBI primer set was used in a first-round RT-PCR of the TCR CDR3. TCRdb recomputed calls from the multiplex PCR reads with MiXCR, one row per CDR3 protein. The sample includes hundreds of thousands of distinct CDR3 sequences, more than 15% of them seen just once. The sample taken for sequencing was blood. These receptors originate from a woman in her thirties or forties with Graves' ophthalmopathy.

The chain carries TRBV2 and TRBJ2-2; TRBD2 might be the D (5 bases). The CDR3 is made up of 14 amino acids. CDR1 SNHLY and CDR2 FYNNEI come from the germline V gene. Between the trimmed V and J ends, which lost 9 bases and 8 bases, there was a span of 19 bases. The CDR3 DNA sequence: TGTGCCAGTTCGAGGGCCAGCGGATGGGGGGAGCTGTTTTTT. The encoded protein is CASSRASGWGELFF. Together with reference TRBV2 and TRBJ2-2, the CDR3 gives the full variable domain: EPEVTQTPSHQVTQMGQEVILRCVPISNHLYFYWYRQILGQKVEFLVSFYNNEISEKSEIFDDQFSVERPDGSNFTLKIRSTKLEDSAMYFCASSRASGWGELFFGEGSRLTVL.

V is TRBV7-2 and J is TRBJ1-4, with a possible D match to TRBD1 (5 bases). Germline-derived CDR1 and CDR2 are SGHTA and FQGNSA. The CDR3 runs to 16 residues. Trimming left V 4 bases short and J 2 bases short, with 14 bases between. The chain's CDR3 is CASSSGDVRTNEKLFF. CDR3 nucleotides: TGTGCCAGCAGCTCCGGGGACGTGAGGACTAATGAAAAACTGTTTTTT.

The table lists this clonotype with a few counts. V is TRBV5-1 and J is TRBJ2-5; D remains unclear. V lost 0 bases to trimming and J lost 0 bases, with 6 bases between them. From germline, CDR1 is SGHRS and CDR2 YFSETQ. The CDR3 runs 14 residues. The CDR3 DNA reads as TGCGCCAGCAGCTTGGAACGGTACCAAGAGACCCAGTACTTC. Protein: CASSLERYQETQYF.

To note about this clonotype: A junction boundary mismatches the germline segment, possibly from a read error. The gene calls are TRBV19 and TRBJ2-6; 8 positions agree with TRBD1. The CDR3 loop spans 15 amino acids. Germline CDR1 and CDR2: LNHDA and SQIVND (reference sequence). The chain's CDR3 is CASSLDRGQANVLTF. The DNA for the CDR3 is TGTGCCAGTAGTTTAGACAGGGGACAGGCCAACGTCCTGACTTTC.

This clonotype was counted ten times or more. CDR3 nucleotide sequence: TGTGCCAGCAGACGGAAGGGGGTTTGGACTGAAGCTTTCTTT. Encoded protein: CASRRKGVWTEAFF. The chain has TRBV27 and TRBJ1-1; D is perhaps TRBD1 (6 bases). This CDR3 contains 14 residues. Trimming left V 6 bases short and J 5 bases short, with 16 bases between. Germline V gives CDR1 MNHEY, CDR2 SMNVEV (reference sequence).

The J gene is TRBJ1-2, the V gene TRBV20-1; 9 nucleotides agree with TRBD1. The germline V gene encodes CDR1 DFQATT and CDR2 SNEGSKA (reference sequence). The CDR3 is 16 residues long. With 5 bases clipped from V and 2 bases from J, the junction kept 12 bases outside the gene matches. CDR3 DNA: TGCAGTGCTGGCAAAACAGGGGGCATCACGAACTATGGCTACACCTTC. The encoded protein is CSAGKTGGITNYGYTF.

Note on this clonotype: A clone one base away is much larger, so this may be a read error. This chain connects TRBV28 to TRBJ2-7; 9 nucleotides align to TRBD1. The CDR3 has 15 amino acids. Germline V CDR1 and CDR2: MDHEN, SYDVKM. CDR3 sequence (DNA): TGTGCCAGCAGCAGTACAGGGGGCGGGGACTACGAGCGGTACTTC. It translates to CASSSTGGGDYERYF.

Many counts were recorded for this clonotype. The chain carries TRBV6-5 and TRBJ2-5; D is possibly TRBD2 (6 bases). The V gene lost 0 bases and the J gene lost 5 bases, with 19 bases spanning the gap. CDR1 and CDR2 from the germline V gene are MNHEY and SVGAGI. The CDR3 is made up of 17 amino acids. The CDR3 region has the DNA TGTGCCAGCAGTTACTCAACCCTCGGAGGGCCGAGGGAGACCCAGTACTTC. Translating gives CASSYSTLGGPRETQYF.

There are many counts of this clonotype. V gene TRBV20-1 combines with J gene TRBJ2-7, with 7 bases fitting TRBD1. The junction had 3 bases not matched to a gene; V was cut back by 0 bases and J by 1 base. The germline CDR1 and CDR2 sequences are DFQATT and SNEGSKA (reference sequence). This CDR3 spans 14 amino acids. The CDR3 nucleotides are TGCAGTGCTAGAGACAGGGGGAATTCCTACGAGCAGTACTTC. It specifies CSARDRGNSYEQYF.

This clonotype was detected ten times or more. The CDR3: CSASSRDQGGYTF. CDR3 DNA sequence: TGCAGTGCTAGTTCTCGGGATCAGGGAGGCTACACCTTC. The chain couples TRBV20-1 to TRBJ1-2, with D possibly matching TRBD1 (5 bases). Trimming removed 3 bases at V and 8 bases at J, with 16 bases between. Germline V lookup: CDR1 DFQATT, CDR2 SNEGSKA (reference sequence). The CDR3 consists of 13 residues.

A few counts support this clonotype. The chain links TRBV20-1 to TRBJ2-6, with D unclear. CDR1 and CDR2 (germline): DFQATT, SNEGSKA (reference sequence). This CDR3 contains 16 residues. With 0 bases removed from V and 4 bases from J, the gap between germline ends came to 13 bases. The CDR3 sequence is CSARDRVLGGANVLTF. The CDR3 DNA follows: TGCAGTGCTAGAGATCGGGTGCTGGGAGGGGCCAACGTCCTGACTTTC.

In its sample, this clonotype was seen many times. The rearrangement links TRBV11-2 to TRBJ2-1, with D perhaps TRBD2 (6 bases). The CDR3 contains 15 residues. Germline-derived CDR1 and CDR2 are SGHAT and FQNNGV. The V end lost 5 bases, the J end lost 6 bases, and 17 bases lay between the germline ends. The CDR3 protein is CASSPRDSAINEQFF. For the CDR3, the DNA is TGTGCCAGCAGCCCGCGGGACTCCGCGATCAATGAGCAGTTCTTC.

This clonotype was observed many times. The chain has TRBV2 and TRBJ1-5, with D possibly being TRBD1 (5 bases). The CDR3 loop spans 13 amino acids. Germline values: CDR1 SNHLY, CDR2 FYNNEI. V was shortened by 6 bases and J by 0 bases, with 6 bases between the two germline ends. The chain's CDR3 is CASRGVSNQPQHF. CDR3 coding DNA: TGTGCCAGCAGGGGGGTTAGCAATCAGCCCCAGCATTTT.

This clonotype was detected many times. The V gene is TRBV6-1, the J gene TRBJ2-7; D perhaps matches TRBD1 (6 bases). The CDR3 runs 12 residues. CDR1 and CDR2 (germline): MNHNS, SASEGT. The V and J ends lost 5 bases and 6 bases respectively, with 11 bases between them. In DNA form, the CDR3 reads TGTGCCAGCAGTAAGGACAGTCTCGAGCAGTACTTC. Protein: CASSKDSLEQYF.

The rearrangement links TRBV6-1 to TRBJ2-5; TRBD1 aligns across 7 bases. CDR3 length: 13 residues. CDR1 is MNHNS, CDR2 SASEGT, per germline. V trimming: 8 bases; J trimming: 7 bases; junction bases outside the gene matches: 10. The CDR3 protein is CASGGQQPRTQYF. CDR3 nucleotide sequence: TGTGCCAGCGGGGGACAGCAACCCCGGACCCAGTACTTC.

This clonotype was picked up many times. The CDR3 sequence is CASSLYRGGSYEQYF. CDR3 coding DNA: TGTGCCAGCAGTTTATATAGGGGTGGGTCCTACGAGCAGTACTTC. This chain uses TRBV28 with TRBJ2-7; the D gene is possibly TRBD1 (5 bases). CDR1 is MDHEN and CDR2 is SYDVKM in the germline V gene. Trimming removed 1 base at V and 1 base at J, with 11 bases between. The CDR3 length is 15 residues.

This clonotype has ten or more counts. V gene TRBV20-1 combines with J gene TRBJ2-3; 8 bases are shared with TRBD2. CDR3 size: 14 residues. CDR1 and CDR2 from the germline V gene are DFQATT and SNEGSKA (reference sequence). In nucleotides, the CDR3 is TGCAGCTACCCCGGGACTAGGGGCATAGATACGCAGTATTTT. Its translation: CSYPGTRGIDTQYF.

This clonotype was detected ten times or more. The rearrangement joins TRBV12-3 or TRBV12-4 to TRBJ1-1; D uncertain. The CDR3 covers 12 residues. Trimming took 6 bases from V and 1 from J, leaving 6 bases between them. CDR3 coding DNA: TGTGCCAGCAGAGAGCGGAACACTGAAGCTTTCTTT. Translation gives CASRERNTEAFF.

Turning to this clonotype: Germline is not matched at one junction end, which may reflect a read error. The chain joins TRBV11-2 to TRBJ2-7; no definite D call. CDR1 SGHAT and CDR2 FQNNGV come from the germline V gene. CDR3 length: 13 residues. The CDR3 region has the DNA TGTGCCAGCAGGCCGGTGAGCGTGGAAGAGCTGTACTTC. As protein: CASRPVSVEELYF.

This clonotype was observed many times. V and J are TRBV20-1 and TRBJ2-2, with 7 bases that match TRBD1. V was pared by 3 bases and J by 8 bases, with 12 bases of the junction left unmatched. CDR3 size: 15 residues. The germline gives CDR1 DFQATT, CDR2 SNEGSKA (reference sequence). CDR3 amino acids: CSARPTGFFVGELFF. The CDR3, as DNA: TGCAGTGCTAGGCCGACAGGGTTCTTTGTGGGGGAGCTGTTTTTT.

This clonotype was counted ten times or more. This sequence joins TRBV6-1 and TRBJ2-1, with 7 bases identical to TRBD1. Trimming took 6 bases from V and 7 from J; bases not matched to a gene: 6. CDR3 size: 13 residues. The germline V gene encodes CDR1 MNHNS and CDR2 SASEGT. The CDR3 spells CASRIDRANEQFF. The CDR3 DNA is TGTGCCAGCAGGATAGACAGGGCGAATGAGCAGTTCTTC.

This clonotype was observed a handful of times. The rearrangement uses TRBV12-3 or TRBV12-4 and TRBJ2-5; tentative D call: TRBD1 (6 bases). The CDR3 extends over 14 amino acids. The V end was cut by 11 bases, the J end by 3 bases, with 19 bases between. The CDR3, as DNA: TGTGCCGGCCATTCAGGGGTCGGGGAAGAGACCCAGTACTTC. Translation: CAGHSGVGEETQYF.

This clonotype appeared many times. The chain's CDR3 is CASTQAGTPTYEQYF. Written as DNA, the CDR3 is TGTGCCAGCACCCAAGCCGGGACACCCACCTACGAGCAGTACTTC. The rearrangement links TRBV28 to TRBJ2-7; D might be TRBD1 (6 bases). CDR3 length: 15 amino acids. Trimming took 7 bases from V and 2 from J, leaving 18 bases between them. Looked up from germline, CDR1 is MDHEN and CDR2 is SYDVKM.

The sample holds a few counts of this clonotype. With a much larger clone just one base away, this may be a read error. The V and J genes are TRBV28 and TRBJ2-7; TRBD1 or TRBD2 may be the D gene (5 bases each). The CDR3 is 16 residues long. Between the trimmed V and J ends, which lost 5 bases and 5 bases, there was a span of 22 bases. Germline CDR1 is MDHEN and CDR2 is SYDVKM. Here the CDR3 reads CASSPRGGPGVNEQYF. DNA for the CDR3: TGTGCCAGCAGTCCCCGTGGGGGTCCGGGCGTCAACGAGCAGTACTTC. Combining the CDR3 with reference TRBV28 and TRBJ2-7 gives the whole variable domain DVKVTQSSRYLVKRTGEKVFLECVQDMDHENMFWYRQDPGLGLRLIYFSYDVKMKEKGDIPEGYSVSREKKERFSLILESASTNQTSMYLCASSPRGGPGVNEQYFGPGTRLTVT.